The 4 T cell receptor beta chains below come from one sample, sequenced in a study of cytomegalovirus exposure and HLA in healthy donors. With 60 Vbeta and 13 Jbeta primers, the PCR was carried out. Clones were read by immunoSEQ multiplex PCR, and TCRdb kept only the in-frame ones, dropping some. This table holds about 110,000 clones, 71% found once. The sample comprised PBMCs. Receptors were obtained from a female donor in good health and CMV-seronegative.

The chain carries TRBV27 and TRBJ1-2; D uncertain. Trimming left V 6 bases short and J 3 bases short, with 11 bases between. Germline CDR1 MNHEY, CDR2 SMNVEV (reference sequence). There are 13 residues in the CDR3. CDR3 sequence reads: CASSRTRDYGYTF. The CDR3, as DNA: TGTGCCAGCAGCAGAACTAGGGACTATGGCTACACCTTC.

The genes are TRBV11-2 and TRBJ2-1; no firm D call. From germline, CDR1 is SGHAT and CDR2 FQNNGV. V lost 0 bases and J 4 bases, leaving 10 bases between the germline ends. The CDR3 extends over 15 amino acids. The CDR3 protein is CASSLDRLAYNEQFF. Written as DNA, the CDR3 is TGTGCCAGCAGCTTAGATCGACTGGCTTACAATGAGCAGTTCTTC.

The gene calls are TRBV6-5 and TRBJ2-5; TRBD1 agrees at 7 bases. The end of the DNA is better explained by TRBJ2-7, so the J call may be wrong. The CDR3 is made up of 14 amino acids. CDR1 and CDR2 from the germline V gene are MNHEY and SVGAGI. In DNA, the CDR3 is TGTGCCAGCAGCCCCCTTTACAGGGGAAACGAGCAGTACTTC. Encoded protein: CASSPLYRGNEQYF.

The chain is built from TRBV6-5 and TRBJ2-7, with 12 bases identical to TRBD2. Germline values: CDR1 MNHEY, CDR2 SVGAGI. V was pared by 6 bases and J by 4 bases, with 7 bases of the junction left unmatched. The CDR3 is 15 residues long. Here the CDR3 reads CASRKRLAGEYEQYF. The CDR3 coding sequence is TGTGCCAGCAGGAAGAGACTAGCGGGAGAGTACGAGCAGTACTTC.